The rows below give T cell receptor beta chains drawn from one sample of a study of CD8 T cells in Susac syndrome. TCRdb re-called the immunoSEQ multiplex PCR reads through MiXCR, storing one row per CDR3 protein. This table has about 120,000 distinct CDR3 sequences, roughly 92% appearing once. Material for sequencing was CD8+ T cells from PBMCs. The receptor source for this set is a human donor in good health. The CDR3 runs from the conserved cysteine through the conserved F or W. A D gene is named only where the DNA matches it firmly. Size is stated for part of the rows, as once, few or many counts, or as a class when the clone is expanded.

clone size: NA; J gene: TRBJ1-5; D gene: NA; V gene: TRBV20-1; CDR3 protein: CSARGQANQPQHF; CDR3 DNA: TGCAGTGCTAGAGGACAGGCTAATCAGCCCCAGCATTTT
clone size: NA; J gene: TRBJ1-5; D gene: NA; V gene: TRBV6-2/TRBV6-3; CDR3 protein: CASSYSPGQPQHF; CDR3 DNA: TGTGCCAGCAGTTACTCCCCGGGACAGCCCCAGCATTTT
clone size: once; J gene: TRBJ2-3; D gene: NA; V gene: TRBV14; CDR3 protein: CASSPLIRTGSTDTQYF; CDR3 DNA: TGTGCCAGCAGCCCCCTCATCCGGACGGGGAGCACAGATACGCAGTATTTT
clone size: NA; J gene: TRBJ1-4; D gene: NA; V gene: TRBV28; CDR3 protein: CASSSPLGGNEKLFF; CDR3 DNA: TGTGCCAGCAGTTCCCCCTTGGGGGGCAATGAAAAACTGTTTTTT
clone size: NA; J gene: TRBJ1-5; D gene: TRBD1; V gene: TRBV30; CDR3 protein: CAWSAGQGSNQPQHF; CDR3 DNA: TGTGCCTGGAGCGCGGGACAGGGTTCTAATCAGCCCCAGCATTTT
clone size: NA; J gene: TRBJ1-5; D gene: TRBD1; V gene: TRBV19; CDR3 protein: CASSGDRGRQPQHF; CDR3 DNA: TGTGCCAGTAGTGGGGACAGGGGACGTCAGCCCCAGCATTTT
clone size: NA; J gene: TRBJ1-2; D gene: TRBD1; V gene: TRBV4-3; CDR3 protein: CASSHRTGGALGGYTF; CDR3 DNA: TGCGCCAGCAGCCACCGGACAGGGGGCGCTTTAGGTGGCTACACCTTC
clone size: NA; J gene: TRBJ2-7; D gene: NA; V gene: TRBV5-1; CDR3 protein: CASSPPPANEQYF; CDR3 DNA: TGCGCCAGCAGCCCGCCCCCGGCGAACGAGCAGTACTTC
clone size: NA; J gene: TRBJ2-3; D gene: TRBD2; V gene: TRBV12-3/TRBV12-4; CDR3 protein: CASSPREGGRWDTQYF; CDR3 DNA: TGTGCCAGCAGTCCGCGGGAGGGTGGTAGGTGGGATACGCAGTATTTT
clone size: once; J gene: TRBJ1-5; D gene: NA; V gene: TRBV6-2/TRBV6-3; CDR3 protein: CASRTGEARIKPQHF; CDR3 DNA: TGTGCCAGCAGGACCGGAGAAGCAAGGATCAAGCCCCAGCATTTT
clone size: NA; J gene: TRBJ2-1; D gene: NA; V gene: TRBV12-3/TRBV12-4; CDR3 protein: CATNGVSFNEQFF; CDR3 DNA: TGTGCCACAAACGGAGTCTCTTTTAATGAGCAGTTCTTC